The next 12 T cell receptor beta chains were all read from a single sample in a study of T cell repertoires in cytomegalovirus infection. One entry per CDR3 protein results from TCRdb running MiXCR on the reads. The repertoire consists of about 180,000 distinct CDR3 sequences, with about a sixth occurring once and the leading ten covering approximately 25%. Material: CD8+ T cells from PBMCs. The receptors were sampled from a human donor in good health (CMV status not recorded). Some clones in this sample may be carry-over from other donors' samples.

The CDR3 reads CASSLDSQDEQYF. The CDR3 nucleotides read TGTGCCAGCAGTTTAGACAGCCAAGACGAGCAGTACTTC. The chain uses TRBV5-5 and TRBJ2-7; a possible D gene is TRBD1 (5 bases). The length of the CDR3 is 13 residues. V shed 5 bases and J shed 5 bases, with 14 bases lying between them. Per germline, CDR1 SGHKS and CDR2 YYEKEE (reference sequence).

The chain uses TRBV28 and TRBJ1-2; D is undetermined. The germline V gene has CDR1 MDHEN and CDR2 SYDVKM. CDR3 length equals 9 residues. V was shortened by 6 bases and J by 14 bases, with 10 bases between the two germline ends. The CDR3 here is CASSPPKTF. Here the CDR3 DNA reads TGTGCCAGCAGCCCCCCGAAAACCTTC.

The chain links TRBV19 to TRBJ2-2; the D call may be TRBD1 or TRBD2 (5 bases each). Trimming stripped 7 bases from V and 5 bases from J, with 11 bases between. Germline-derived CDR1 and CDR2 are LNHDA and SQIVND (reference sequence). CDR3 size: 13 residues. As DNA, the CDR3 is TGTGCCAGTATAGAGGGGATGACCGGGGAGCTGTTTTTT. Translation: CASIEGMTGELFF.

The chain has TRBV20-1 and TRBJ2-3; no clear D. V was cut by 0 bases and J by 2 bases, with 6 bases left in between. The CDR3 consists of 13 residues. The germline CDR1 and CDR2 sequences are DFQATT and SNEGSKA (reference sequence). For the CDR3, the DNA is TGCAGTGCTAGAGAAGGCAACACAGATACGCAGTATTTT. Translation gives CSAREGNTDTQYF.

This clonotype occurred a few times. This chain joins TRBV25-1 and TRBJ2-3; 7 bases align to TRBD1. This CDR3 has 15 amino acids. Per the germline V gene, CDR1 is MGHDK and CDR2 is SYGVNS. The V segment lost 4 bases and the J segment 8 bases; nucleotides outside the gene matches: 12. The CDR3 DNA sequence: TGTGCCAGCAGTGCCGGAGGACAGGTAACGGGTACGCAGTATTTT. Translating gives CASSAGGQVTGTQYF.

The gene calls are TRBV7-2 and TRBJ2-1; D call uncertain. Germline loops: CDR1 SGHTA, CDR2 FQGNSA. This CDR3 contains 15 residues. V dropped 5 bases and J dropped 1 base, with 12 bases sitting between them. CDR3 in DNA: TGTGCCAGCAGCAGGCCTGAGAGGTCCTACAATGAGCAGTTCTTC. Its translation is CASSRPERSYNEQFF.

The CDR3 loop reads CASSQETRQGPGTDTQYF. The CDR3 DNA reads TGTGCCAGCAGCCAAGAAACAAGACAGGGGCCGGGCACAGATACGCAGTATTTT. The rearrangement uses TRBV4-2 and TRBJ2-3, with TRBD1 matching 8 bases. The CDR3 consists of 18 residues. Germline loops: CDR1 LGHNA, CDR2 YNFKEQ. V was clipped by 0 bases and J by 1 base; unmatched bases: 9.

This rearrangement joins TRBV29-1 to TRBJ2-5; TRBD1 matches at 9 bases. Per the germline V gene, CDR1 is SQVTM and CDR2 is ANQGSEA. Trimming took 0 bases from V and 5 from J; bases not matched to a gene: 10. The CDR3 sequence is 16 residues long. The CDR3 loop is CSVEDRMTGGWETQYF. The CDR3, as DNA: TGCAGCGTTGAAGATAGGATGACAGGGGGTTGGGAGACCCAGTACTTC.

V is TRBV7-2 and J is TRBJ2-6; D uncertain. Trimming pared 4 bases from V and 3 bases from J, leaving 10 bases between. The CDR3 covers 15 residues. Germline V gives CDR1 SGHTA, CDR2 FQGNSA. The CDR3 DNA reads TGTGCCAGCAGCTCCGCCGGCGGTGGGGCCAACGTCCTGACTTTC. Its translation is CASSSAGGGANVLTF.

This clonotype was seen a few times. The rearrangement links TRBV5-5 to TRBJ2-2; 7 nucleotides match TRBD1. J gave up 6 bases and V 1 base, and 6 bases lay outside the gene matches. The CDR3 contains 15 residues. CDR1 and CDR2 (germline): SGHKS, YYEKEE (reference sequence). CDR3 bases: TGTGCCAGCAGCTTGAGAGACAGGGCCCCCGGGGAGCTGTTTTTT. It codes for CASSLRDRAPGELFF.

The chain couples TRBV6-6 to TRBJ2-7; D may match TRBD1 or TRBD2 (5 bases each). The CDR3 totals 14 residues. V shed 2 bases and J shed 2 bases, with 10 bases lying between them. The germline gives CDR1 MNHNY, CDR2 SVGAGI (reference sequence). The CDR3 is CASSYGDGTYEQYF. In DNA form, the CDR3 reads TGTGCCAGCAGTTACGGGGACGGTACCTACGAGCAGTACTTC.

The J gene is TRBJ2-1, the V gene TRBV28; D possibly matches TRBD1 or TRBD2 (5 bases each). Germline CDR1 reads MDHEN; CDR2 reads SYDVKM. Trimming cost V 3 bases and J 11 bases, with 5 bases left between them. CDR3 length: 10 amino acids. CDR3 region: CASSLGQQFF. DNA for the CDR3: TGTGCCAGCAGTTTGGGACAGCAGTTCTTC.